This T cell receptor (beta chain) was obtained from a study of blood T cell repertoires in COVID-19. Study as a whole: The United States, Italy and Spain provided the acute and convalescent COVID-19 samples. From T cells, B-cell-depleted T cells, or PBMCs came the material, which was cDNA or gDNA.

V lost 5 bases and J lost 1, with 21 bases in between. The CDR3 totals 17 residues. The germline V gene has CDR1 MNHNY and CDR2 SVGAGI (reference sequence). This clone was recorded once. Everyone who took part was roughly 18 to 89 years old, and they came from about two dozen US areas. Assay used: immunoSEQ multiplex PCR; TCRdb lists only in-frame clones, some missing. This table has around 300,000 clones, approximately 90% appearing once. Sequencing input: PBMCs or T cells enriched from blood (not recorded which). The clonotype comes from a woman between 18 and 29 years old who had recovered from COVID-19. The V call is TRBV6-6, the J call TRBJ2-7; no firm D call. In DNA, the CDR3 is TGTGCCAGCAGTCCGCGGTCGAACACCTCACCTTCCTACGAGCAGTACTTC. Its protein product is CASSPRSNTSPSYEQYF.